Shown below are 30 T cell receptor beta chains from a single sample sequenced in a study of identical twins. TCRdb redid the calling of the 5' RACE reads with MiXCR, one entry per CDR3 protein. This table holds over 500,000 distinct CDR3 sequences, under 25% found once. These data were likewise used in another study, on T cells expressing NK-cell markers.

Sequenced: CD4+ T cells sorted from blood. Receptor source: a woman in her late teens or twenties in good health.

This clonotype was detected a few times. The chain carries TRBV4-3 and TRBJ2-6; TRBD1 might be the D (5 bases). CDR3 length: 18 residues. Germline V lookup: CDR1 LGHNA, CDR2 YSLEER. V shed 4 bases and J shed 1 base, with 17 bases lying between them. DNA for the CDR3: TGCGCCAGCAGCCCAATGACAAAAAGGGGATCTGGGGCCAACGTCCTGACTTTC. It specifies CASSPMTKRGSGANVLTF.

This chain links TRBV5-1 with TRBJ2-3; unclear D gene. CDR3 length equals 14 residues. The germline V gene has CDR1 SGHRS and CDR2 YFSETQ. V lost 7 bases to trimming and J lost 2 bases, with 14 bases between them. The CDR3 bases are TGCGCCAGCGCCGCCGGGTCCCCCACAGATACGCAGTATTTT. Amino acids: CASAAGSPTDTQYF. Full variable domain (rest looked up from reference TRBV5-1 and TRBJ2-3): KAGVTQTPRYLIKTRGQQVTLSCSPISGHRSVSWYQQTPGQGLQFLFEYFSETQRNKGNFPGRFSGRQFSNSRSEMNVSTLELGDSALYLCASAAGSPTDTQYFGPGTRLTVL.

CDR3 residues: CASSQKSAYEQYF. The CDR3 DNA sequence: TGTGCCAGCAGCCAAAAGTCCGCCTACGAGCAGTACTTC. V and J are TRBV3-1 and TRBJ2-7; D is undetermined. Trimming stripped 2 bases from V and 2 bases from J, with 7 bases between. This CDR3 is 13 amino acids long. From germline, CDR1 is LGHDT and CDR2 YNNKEL (reference sequence).

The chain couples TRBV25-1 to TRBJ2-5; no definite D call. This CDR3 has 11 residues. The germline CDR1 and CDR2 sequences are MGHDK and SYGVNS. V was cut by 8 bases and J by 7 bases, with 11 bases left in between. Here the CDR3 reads CASPVRGTQYF. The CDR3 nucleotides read TGTGCCAGCCCCGTACGAGGGACCCAGTACTTC.

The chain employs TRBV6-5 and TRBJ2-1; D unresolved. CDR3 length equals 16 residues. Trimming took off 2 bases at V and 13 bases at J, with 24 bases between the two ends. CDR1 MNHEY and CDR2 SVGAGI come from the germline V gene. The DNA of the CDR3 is TGTGCCAGCAGTTACCTATCTCGAATGACACAACACGGACAGTTCTTC. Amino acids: CASSYLSRMTQHGQFF.

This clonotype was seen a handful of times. CDR3: CASSPWGSGSANEQFF. The CDR3 bases are TGTGCCAGCAGCCCCTGGGGTAGCGGAAGCGCCAATGAGCAGTTCTTC. The chain joins TRBV3-1 to TRBJ2-1; tentatively, D is TRBD2 (6 bases). CDR1 and CDR2 (germline): LGHDT, YNNKEL (reference sequence). Trimming pared 4 bases from V and 6 bases from J, leaving 19 bases between. The CDR3 covers 16 residues.

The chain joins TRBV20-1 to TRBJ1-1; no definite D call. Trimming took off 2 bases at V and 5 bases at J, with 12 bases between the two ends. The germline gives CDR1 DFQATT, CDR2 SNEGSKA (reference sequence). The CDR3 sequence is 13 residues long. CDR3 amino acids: CSARKGLGTEAFF. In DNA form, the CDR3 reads TGCAGTGCTAGAAAGGGTCTAGGGACTGAAGCTTTCTTT.

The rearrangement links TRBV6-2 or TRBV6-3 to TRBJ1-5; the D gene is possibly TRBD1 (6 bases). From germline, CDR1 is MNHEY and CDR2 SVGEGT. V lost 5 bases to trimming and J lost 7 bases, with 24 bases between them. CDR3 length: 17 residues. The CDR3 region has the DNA TGTGCCAGCAGTCCTCCCCGGACAGCGAACGCCAACCAGCCCCAGCATTTT. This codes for CASSPPRTANANQPQHF.

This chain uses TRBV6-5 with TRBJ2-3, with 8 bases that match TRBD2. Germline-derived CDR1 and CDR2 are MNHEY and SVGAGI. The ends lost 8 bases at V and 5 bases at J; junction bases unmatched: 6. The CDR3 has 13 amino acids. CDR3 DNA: TGTGCCAGCCGGGGGGGGCGCGGAGATACGCAGTATTTT. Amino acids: CASRGGRGDTQYF.

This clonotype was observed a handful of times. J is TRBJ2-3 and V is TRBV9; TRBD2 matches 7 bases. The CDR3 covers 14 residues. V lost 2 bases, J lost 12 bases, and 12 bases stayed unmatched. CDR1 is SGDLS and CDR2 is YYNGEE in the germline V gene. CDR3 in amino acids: CASSVRPREGLQYF. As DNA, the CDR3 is TGTGCCAGCAGCGTCCGCCCTAGGGAGGGCCTTCAGTATTTT.

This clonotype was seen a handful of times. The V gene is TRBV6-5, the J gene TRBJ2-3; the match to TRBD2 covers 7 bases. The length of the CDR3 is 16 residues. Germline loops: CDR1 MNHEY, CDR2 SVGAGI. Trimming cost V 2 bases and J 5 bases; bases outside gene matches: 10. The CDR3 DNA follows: TGTGCCAGCAGTTACGTGGCTAGCGGAGCGGAAGATACGCAGTATTTT. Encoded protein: CASSYVASGAEDTQYF.

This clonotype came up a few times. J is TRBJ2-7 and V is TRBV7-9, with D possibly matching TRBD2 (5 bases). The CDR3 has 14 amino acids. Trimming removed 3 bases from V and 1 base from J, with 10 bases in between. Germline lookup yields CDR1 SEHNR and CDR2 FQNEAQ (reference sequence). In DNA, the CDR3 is TGTGCCAGCAGCTTCGCCGGGAATTCCTACGAGCAGTACTTC. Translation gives CASSFAGNSYEQYF.

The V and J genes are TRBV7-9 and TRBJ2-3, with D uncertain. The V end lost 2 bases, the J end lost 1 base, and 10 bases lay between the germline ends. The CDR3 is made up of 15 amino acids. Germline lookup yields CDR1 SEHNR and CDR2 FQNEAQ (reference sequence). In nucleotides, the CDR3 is TGTGCCAGCAGCTTACGTGACTGGGGCACAGATACGCAGTATTTT. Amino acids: CASSLRDWGTDTQYF.

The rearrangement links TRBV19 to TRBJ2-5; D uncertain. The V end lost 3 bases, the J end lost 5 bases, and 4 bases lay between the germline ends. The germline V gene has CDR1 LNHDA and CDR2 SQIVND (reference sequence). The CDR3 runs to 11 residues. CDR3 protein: CASSIWETQYF. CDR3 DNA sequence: TGTGCCAGTAGTATCTGGGAGACCCAGTACTTC.

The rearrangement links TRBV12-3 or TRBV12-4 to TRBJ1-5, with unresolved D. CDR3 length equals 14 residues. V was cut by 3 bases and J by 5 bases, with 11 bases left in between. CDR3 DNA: TGTGCCAGCAGTTTGAGGACTAGGTATCAGCCCCAGCATTTT. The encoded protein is CASSLRTRYQPQHF.

This chain's CDR3 is CASSLFGGQSGPNYGYTF. The CDR3 DNA follows: TGTGCCAGCAGCTTGTTTGGGGGGCAGTCAGGACCTAACTATGGCTACACCTTC. The chain couples TRBV5-6 to TRBJ1-2; TRBD1 is a possible D gene (6 bases). This CDR3 has 18 residues. CDR1 SGHDT and CDR2 YYEEEE come from the germline V gene. V was pared by 1 base and J by 0 bases, with 19 bases between. The full variable domain, rest sourced from reference TRBV5-6 and TRBJ1-2, is DAGVTQSPTHLIKTRGQQVTLRCSPKSGHDTVSWYQQALGQGPQFIFQYYEEEERQRGNFPDRFSGHQFPNYSSELNVNALLLGDSALYLCASSLFGGQSGPNYGYTFGSGTRLTVV.

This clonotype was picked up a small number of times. The CDR3 nucleotides read TGCGCCAGCAGCGAACCGTCCTATGGCTACACCTTC. Amino acid sequence: CASSEPSYGYTF. The chain has TRBV5-1 and TRBJ1-2; D call uncertain. V lost 4 bases, J lost 4 bases, and 8 bases lay in between. CDR3 size: 12 residues. Germline V gives CDR1 SGHRS, CDR2 YFSETQ.

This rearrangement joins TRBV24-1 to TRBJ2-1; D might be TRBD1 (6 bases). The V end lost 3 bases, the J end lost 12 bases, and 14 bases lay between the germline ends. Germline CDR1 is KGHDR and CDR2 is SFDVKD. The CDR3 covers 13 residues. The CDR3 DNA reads TGTGCCACCAGTGATCCGCACAGGGATGGGCAGTTCTTC. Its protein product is CATSDPHRDGQFF.

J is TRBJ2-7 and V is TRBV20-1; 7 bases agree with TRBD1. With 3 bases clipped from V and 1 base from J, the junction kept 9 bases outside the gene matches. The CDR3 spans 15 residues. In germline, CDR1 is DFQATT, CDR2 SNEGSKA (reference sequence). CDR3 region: CSARAGTDLSYEQYF. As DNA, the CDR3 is TGCAGTGCTAGGGCCGGGACAGACTTATCCTACGAGCAGTACTTC.

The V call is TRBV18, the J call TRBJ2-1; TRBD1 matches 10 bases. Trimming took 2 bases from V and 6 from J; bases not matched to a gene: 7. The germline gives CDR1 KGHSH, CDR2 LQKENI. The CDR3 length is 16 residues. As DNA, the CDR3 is TGTGCCAGCTCACCATTTGCGGGACAGGGGTCCAATGAGCAGTTCTTC. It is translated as CASSPFAGQGSNEQFF.

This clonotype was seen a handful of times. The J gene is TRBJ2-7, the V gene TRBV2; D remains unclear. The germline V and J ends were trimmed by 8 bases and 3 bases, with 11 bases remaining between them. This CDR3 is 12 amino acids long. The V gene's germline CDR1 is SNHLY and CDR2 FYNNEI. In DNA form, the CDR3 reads TGTGCCAGCTACATAGGGCTCTACGAGCAGTACTTC. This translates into CASYIGLYEQYF.

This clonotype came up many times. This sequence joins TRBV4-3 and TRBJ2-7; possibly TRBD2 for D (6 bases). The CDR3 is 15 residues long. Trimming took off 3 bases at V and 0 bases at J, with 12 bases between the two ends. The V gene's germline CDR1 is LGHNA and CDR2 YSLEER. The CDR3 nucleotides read TGCGCCAGCAGCCAGAGTAGCGGAAACTCCTACGAGCAGTACTTC. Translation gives CASSQSSGNSYEQYF.

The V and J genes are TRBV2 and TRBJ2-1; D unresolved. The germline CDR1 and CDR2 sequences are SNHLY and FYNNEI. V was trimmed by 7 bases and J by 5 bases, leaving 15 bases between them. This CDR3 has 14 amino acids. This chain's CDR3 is CASTGNTANNEQFF. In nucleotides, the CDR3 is TGTGCCAGCACAGGAAACACTGCCAACAATGAGCAGTTCTTC.

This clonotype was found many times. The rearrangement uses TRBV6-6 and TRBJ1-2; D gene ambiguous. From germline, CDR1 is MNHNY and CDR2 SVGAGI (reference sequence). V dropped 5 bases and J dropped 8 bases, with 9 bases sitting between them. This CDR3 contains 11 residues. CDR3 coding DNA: TGTGCCAGCAGTCCCGCAGCCGGCTACACCTTC. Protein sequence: CASSPAAGYTF.

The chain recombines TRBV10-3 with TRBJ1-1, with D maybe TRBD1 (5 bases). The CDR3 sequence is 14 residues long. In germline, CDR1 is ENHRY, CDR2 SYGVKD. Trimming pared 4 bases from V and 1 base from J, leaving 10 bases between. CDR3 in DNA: TGTGCCATCAGTGGGGCGGGGGGGAACACTGAAGCTTTCTTT. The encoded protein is CAISGAGGNTEAFF.

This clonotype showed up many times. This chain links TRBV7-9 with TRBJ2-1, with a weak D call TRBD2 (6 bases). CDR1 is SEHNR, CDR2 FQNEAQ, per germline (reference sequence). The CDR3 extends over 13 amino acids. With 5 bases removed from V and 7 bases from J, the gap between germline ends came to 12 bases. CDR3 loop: CASSPMGGNEQFF. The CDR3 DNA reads TGTGCCAGCAGCCCGATGGGGGGAAATGAGCAGTTCTTC.

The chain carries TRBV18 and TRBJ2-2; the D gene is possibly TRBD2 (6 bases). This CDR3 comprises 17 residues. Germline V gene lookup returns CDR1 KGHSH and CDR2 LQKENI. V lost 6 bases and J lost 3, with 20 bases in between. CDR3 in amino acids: CASSPGTVPVYTGELFF. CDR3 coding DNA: TGTGCCAGCTCTCCCGGGACTGTCCCAGTTTACACCGGGGAGCTGTTTTTT.

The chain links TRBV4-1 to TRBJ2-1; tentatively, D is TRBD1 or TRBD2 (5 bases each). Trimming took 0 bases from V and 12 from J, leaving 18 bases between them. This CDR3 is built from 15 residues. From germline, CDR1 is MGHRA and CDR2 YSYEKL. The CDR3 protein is CASSQDWDPRGPQFF. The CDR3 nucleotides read TGCGCCAGCAGCCAAGATTGGGACCCACGGGGTCCGCAGTTCTTC.

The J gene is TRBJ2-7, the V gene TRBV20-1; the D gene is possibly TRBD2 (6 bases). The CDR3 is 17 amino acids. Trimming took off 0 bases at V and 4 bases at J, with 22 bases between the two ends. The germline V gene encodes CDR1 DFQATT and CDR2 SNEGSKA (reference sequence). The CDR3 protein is CSAREGIVKTGGYEQYF. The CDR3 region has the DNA TGCAGTGCTAGAGAGGGGATAGTAAAAACCGGGGGTTACGAGCAGTACTTC.

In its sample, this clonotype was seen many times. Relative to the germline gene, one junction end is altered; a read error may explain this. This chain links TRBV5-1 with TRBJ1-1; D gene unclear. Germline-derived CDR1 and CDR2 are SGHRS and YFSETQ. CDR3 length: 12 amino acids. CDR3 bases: TGTGCCAGCAGTGACCCGAACACTGAAGCTTTCTTT. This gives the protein CASSDPNTEAFF.